The 20 T cell receptor beta chains reported below all come from one sample, sequenced in a study of cytomegalovirus exposure and HLA in healthy donors. Researchers ran the PCR with 60 Vbeta and 13 Jbeta primers. Generated by immunoSEQ multiplex PCR, the TCRdb table keeps only in-frame clones and is missing some. The sample records 55,000 to 65,000 clones, about 89% being singletons. Sequencing used PBMCs. These receptors all stem from a man in his thirties or forties in good health and CMV-seropositive.

This clone was counted only a few times. This CDR3 is also generated by other DNA sequences in the sample. This sequence joins TRBV9 and TRBJ2-5; D might be TRBD2 (5 bases). Germline loops: CDR1 SGDLS, CDR2 YYNGEE. Trimming pared 2 bases from V and 2 bases from J, leaving 13 bases between. This CDR3 has 15 amino acids. CDR3 loop: CASSVGGGPQETQYF. CDR3 sequence (DNA): TGTGCCAGCAGCGTTGGAGGAGGTCCTCAAGAGACCCAGTACTTC.

The chain couples TRBV30 to TRBJ2-3; 9 bases line up with TRBD2. The CDR3 is 15 residues long. Germline V CDR1 and CDR2: GTSNPN, SVGIG (reference sequence). V shed 6 bases, J shed 3 bases, and the junction held 10 bases outside the gene matches. The CDR3 nucleotides read TGTGCCTGCGGGGGTAGCGGGAGTTTTACAGATACGCAGTATTTT. Translating it yields CACGGSGSFTDTQYF.

The chain recombines TRBV29-1 with TRBJ1-2; 9 positions match TRBD1. The CDR3 is 14 amino acids. Germline V lookup: CDR1 SQVTM, CDR2 ANQGSEA. V was pared by 1 base and J by 0 bases, with 0 bases of the junction left unmatched. The CDR3 DNA reads as TGCAGCGTTGAAGGGACAGGGGCTAACTATGGCTACACCTTC. Translated: CSVEGTGANYGYTF.

The chain recombines TRBV5-1 with TRBJ2-2; perhaps TRBD1 as D (5 bases). Trimming removed 0 bases from V and 2 bases from J, with 11 bases in between. CDR3 length: 16 amino acids. Looked up from germline, CDR1 is SGHRS and CDR2 is YFSETQ. The chain's CDR3 is CASSLAPGLNTGELFF. As DNA, the CDR3 is TGCGCCAGCAGCTTGGCCCCAGGGCTCAACACCGGGGAGCTGTTTTTT.

The chain recombines TRBV28 with TRBJ2-7; the match to TRBD1 covers 8 bases. The germline gives CDR1 MDHEN, CDR2 SYDVKM. This CDR3 is 14 amino acids long. The junction had 6 bases not matched to a gene; V was cut back by 2 bases and J by 6 bases. Here the CDR3 DNA reads TGTGCCAGCAGTTTACCCGGACAGGGAGGCGAGCAGTACTTC. It codes for CASSLPGQGGEQYF.

The chain uses TRBV27 and TRBJ2-7; weak D call: TRBD1 (8 bases). Trimming left V 4 bases short and J 3 bases short, with 16 bases between. Per germline, CDR1 MNHEY and CDR2 SMNVEV (reference sequence). The CDR3 loop spans 15 amino acids. Here the CDR3 DNA reads TGTGCCAGCAGTTACTTTACAGGGGGGGTCTACGAGCAGTACTTC. Translated: CASSYFTGGVYEQYF.

This clone appeared once. This sample also contains other DNA sequences that code for the same CDR3. The V gene is TRBV6-5, the J gene TRBJ2-5; D may be TRBD1 (6 bases). Trimming left V 0 bases short and J 2 bases short, with 7 bases between. Germline V CDR1 and CDR2: MNHEY, SVGAGI. This CDR3 spans 14 amino acids. The DNA of the CDR3 is TGTGCCAGCAGTTACTCAGGGGGACAAGAGACCCAGTACTTC. Its translation is CASSYSGGQETQYF.

V and J are TRBV9 and TRBJ2-1; 13 bases agree with TRBD2. V was clipped by 0 bases and J by 5 bases; unmatched bases: 5. The CDR3 is 17 residues long. CDR1 is SGDLS and CDR2 is YYNGEE in the germline V gene. The CDR3 loop is CASSVGGGLAGNNEQFF. The CDR3 DNA reads TGTGCCAGCAGCGTAGGAGGGGGACTAGCGGGGAACAATGAGCAGTTCTTC.

The V call is TRBV5-1, the J call TRBJ1-2; the D gene is possibly TRBD1 (5 bases). The CDR3 runs to 16 residues. Germline CDR1 SGHRS, CDR2 YFSETQ. The germline V and J ends were trimmed by 0 bases and 2 bases, with 14 bases remaining between them. DNA for the CDR3: TGCGCCAGCAGCTTGGTCCCAGGGATAACAAACTATGGCTACACCTTC. Amino acid sequence: CASSLVPGITNYGYTF.

The V gene is TRBV16, the J gene TRBJ1-3, with D hard to call. The CDR3 spans 14 residues. Germline V gives CDR1 KGHSY, CDR2 FQNENV. Trimming pared 8 bases from V and 0 bases from J, leaving 11 bases between. CDR3 in amino acids: CASFPQSSGNTIYF. CDR3 DNA: TGTGCCAGCTTCCCACAGAGCTCTGGAAACACCATATATTTT.

V is TRBV27 and J is TRBJ2-1; 8 bases fit TRBD1. CDR1 MNHEY and CDR2 SMNVEV come from the germline V gene (reference sequence). V lost 5 bases and J lost 6; bases outside the gene matches: 9. This CDR3 has 15 amino acids. CDR3 nucleotide sequence: TGTGCCAGCAGTCTAGACAGGGGAGGTCGCAATGAGCAGTTCTTC. Its translation: CASSLDRGGRNEQFF.

This clone was seen only a few times. The chain employs TRBV2 and TRBJ2-5, with D unresolved. V lost 5 bases to trimming and J lost 14 bases, with 9 bases between them. The germline V gene encodes CDR1 SNHLY and CDR2 FYNNEI. This CDR3 has 9 residues. The DNA for the CDR3 is TGTGCCAGCAGTCCCGGGTCTTACTTC. Translation: CASSPGSYF.

This sequence joins TRBV30 and TRBJ2-3; 7 bases are shared with TRBD2. This CDR3 comprises 15 residues. Trimming at V came to 0 bases and at J to 0 bases, leaving 3 bases not matched to a gene. Germline V CDR1 and CDR2: GTSNPN, SVGIG (reference sequence). CDR3 residues: CAWSVSGLSTDTQYF. The CDR3, as DNA: TGTGCCTGGAGTGTTAGCGGGCTAAGCACAGATACGCAGTATTTT. Drawing the rest from reference TRBV30 and TRBJ2-3, the complete variable domain is SQTIHQWPATLVQPVGSPLSLECTVEGTSNPNLYWYRQAAGRGLQLLFYSVGIGQISSEVPQNLSASRPQDRQFILSSKKLLLSDSGFYLCAWSVSGLSTDTQYFGPGTRLTVL.

The chain couples TRBV6-5 to TRBJ2-1; 11 bases line up with TRBD2. The length of the CDR3 is 14 residues. Trimming at V came to 2 bases and at J to 6 bases, leaving 0 bases not matched to a gene. CDR1 is MNHEY, CDR2 SVGAGI, per germline. CDR3 in amino acids: CASSYGTSGNEQFF. CDR3 DNA sequence: TGTGCCAGCAGTTACGGGACTAGCGGCAATGAGCAGTTCTTC.

The V gene is TRBV27, the J gene TRBJ2-1; 8 bases match TRBD2. Losses at the gene ends were 6 bases for V and 4 bases for J; bases not matched to a gene: 5. Germline-derived CDR1 and CDR2 are MNHEY and SMNVEV (reference sequence). The CDR3 is 14 residues long. The DNA of the CDR3 is TGTGCCAGCAGACCGGGAGGGGAATACAATGAGCAGTTCTTC. Translated: CASRPGGEYNEQFF.

The chain is built from TRBV19 and TRBJ1-5; 10 positions agree with TRBD1. The J segment lost 7 bases and the V segment lost 5 bases, leaving 8 bases of the junction unmatched. CDR3 length: 15 amino acids. From germline, CDR1 is LNHDA and CDR2 SQIVND (reference sequence). CDR3 bases: TGTGCCAGTAGTCTCGGGACAGGGGAATGGCAGCCCCAGCATTTT. Translating it yields CASSLGTGEWQPQHF.

Written as DNA, the CDR3 is TGTGCCAGCAGCCAAGAACGTAGTAATGAGCAGTTCTTC. This codes for CASSQERSNEQFF. V is TRBV4-2 and J is TRBJ2-1; D call uncertain. The length of the CDR3 is 13 residues. V was trimmed by 0 bases and J by 7 bases, leaving 7 bases between them. Germline V lookup: CDR1 LGHNA, CDR2 YNFKEQ.

The V call is TRBV29-1, the J call TRBJ1-1; 7 nucleotides line up with TRBD1. Per the germline V gene, CDR1 is SQVTM and CDR2 is ANQGSEA. The V gene end was trimmed by 7 bases and the J gene end by 5 bases; junction bases not matched to a gene: 7. The CDR3 is made up of 12 amino acids. The CDR3 nucleotides are TGCAGCGCCGTACAGGGGAGAACTGAAGCTTTCTTT. Translating it yields CSAVQGRTEAFF. Based on the CDR3 plus reference TRBV29-1 and TRBJ1-1, the full variable domain is SAVISQKPSRDICQRGTSLTIQCQVDSQVTMMFWYRQQPGQSLTLIATANQGSEATYESGFVIDKFPISRPNLTFSTLTVSNMSPEDSSIYLCSAVQGRTEAFFGQGTRLTVV.

The rearrangement joins TRBV19 to TRBJ2-3, with D unresolved. V gave up 2 bases and J gave up 5 bases, with 5 bases separating them. The CDR3 consists of 12 residues. Germline V gene data show CDR1 as LNHDA and CDR2 as SQIVND (reference sequence). CDR3: CASSISIDTQYF. For the CDR3, the DNA is TGTGCCAGTAGTATATCCATAGATACGCAGTATTTT.

The rearrangement joins TRBV7-9 to TRBJ2-7, with TRBD2 matching over 11 bases. Germline V gene data show CDR1 as SEHNR and CDR2 as FQNEAQ (reference sequence). The CDR3 is made up of 14 amino acids. J lost 1 base, V lost 6 bases, and 2 bases had no gene match. In DNA, the CDR3 is TGTGCCAGCAGACTAGCGGGAGAATCCTACGAGCAGTACTTC. Protein product: CASRLAGESYEQYF.